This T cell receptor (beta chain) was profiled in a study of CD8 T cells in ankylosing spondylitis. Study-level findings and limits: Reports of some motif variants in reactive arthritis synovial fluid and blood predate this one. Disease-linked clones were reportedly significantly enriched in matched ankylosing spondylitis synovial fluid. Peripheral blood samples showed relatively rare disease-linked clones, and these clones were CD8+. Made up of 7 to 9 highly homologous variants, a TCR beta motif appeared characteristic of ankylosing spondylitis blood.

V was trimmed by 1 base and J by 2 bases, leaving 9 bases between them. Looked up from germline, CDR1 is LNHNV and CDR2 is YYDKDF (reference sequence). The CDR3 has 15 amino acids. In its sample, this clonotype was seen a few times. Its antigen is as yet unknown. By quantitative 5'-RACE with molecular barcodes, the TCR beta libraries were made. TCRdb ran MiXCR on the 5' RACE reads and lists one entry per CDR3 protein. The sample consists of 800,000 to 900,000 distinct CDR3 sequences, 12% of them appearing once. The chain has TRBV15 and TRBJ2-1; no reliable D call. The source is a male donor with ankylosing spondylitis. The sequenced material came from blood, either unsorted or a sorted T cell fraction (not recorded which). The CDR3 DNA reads TGTGCCACCAGCAGAGCCCGGAGCCCCTACAATGAGCAGTTCTTC. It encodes CATSRARSPYNEQFF.